This TCR beta chain was sequenced in a study of CD8 T cells in ankylosing spondylitis. Whole-study results and caveats: Seemingly distinctive of ankylosing spondylitis blood was a TCR beta motif formed by eight highly homologous variants. In ankylosing spondylitis patients, matched synovial fluid reportedly showed significant enrichment of disease-linked clones.

Comments on this clonotype: Antigen specificity is unknown.

Quantitative 5'-RACE with molecular barcodes produced the TCR beta libraries. TCRdb ran MiXCR on the 5' RACE reads and lists one entry per CDR3 protein. The data hold 400,000 or so distinct CDR3 sequences, with about 25% observed a single time. The CDR3 is made up of 14 amino acids. J was trimmed by 4 bases and V by 4 bases; bases with no gene match: 3. The germline V gene has CDR1 SGHRS and CDR2 YFSETQ. The chain couples TRBV5-1 to TRBJ1-3; 9 bases are a match to TRBD1. Sequencing was carried out using blood, either unsorted or a sorted T cell fraction (not recorded which). The origin of this receptor is a male donor with ankylosing spondylitis. As DNA, the CDR3 is TGCGCCAGCAGCCGGGACAGGGAAGGAAACACCATATATTTT. Translation: CASSRDREGNTIYF.